What follows are 16 T cell receptor beta chains derived from one specimen sequenced in a study of blood T cell repertoires in COVID-19. Sequencing was performed with immunoSEQ multiplex PCR; in TCRdb, only in-frame clones are kept and a portion is missing. The sample consists of approximately 47,000 clones, about 83% of them appearing once. Sequenced material: peripheral blood. These receptors were taken from a woman aged 60-75 years with acute or convalescent COVID-19.

V is TRBV6-5 and J is TRBJ2-7; 9 bases align to TRBD2. The V gene end was trimmed by 5 bases and the J gene end by 0 bases; junction bases not matched to a gene: 5. CDR1 and CDR2 (germline): MNHEY, SVGAGI. There are 15 residues in the CDR3. In nucleotides, the CDR3 is TGTGCCAGCAGTCCTGGACTAGCGAGCTCCTACGAGCAGTACTTC. It codes for CASSPGLASSYEQYF.

This chain links TRBV19 with TRBJ2-1; the match to TRBD2 covers 9 bases. Germline V gene sequence: CDR1 LNHDA, CDR2 SQIVND (reference sequence). V shed 1 base and J 10 bases; nucleotides not matched to a gene: 11. The length of the CDR3 is 16 residues. CDR3 protein: CASSIASWASGIEQFF. For the CDR3, the DNA is TGTGCCAGTAGTATAGCTTCCTGGGCTAGCGGGATAGAGCAGTTCTTC.

This sequence joins TRBV7-9 and TRBJ2-7, with 7 bases aligning to TRBD1. The CDR3 is 14 residues long. Germline values: CDR1 SEHNR, CDR2 FQNEAQ (reference sequence). Germline trimming cut 6 bases from V and 5 bases from J; bases unmatched to any gene: 10. CDR3 DNA: TGTGCCAGCAGACCATCATCGAGGGGGCACGAGCAGTACTTC. Translating it yields CASRPSSRGHEQYF. The whole variable domain, filled in from reference TRBV7-9 and TRBJ2-7, reads DTGVSQNPRHKITKRGQNVTFRCDPISEHNRLYWYRQTLGQGPEFLTYFQNEAQLEKSRLLSDRFSAERPKGSFSTLEIQRTEQGDSAMYLCASRPSSRGHEQYFGPGTRLTVT.

The chain combines TRBV19 with TRBJ1-1; D gene uncertain. This CDR3 has 15 amino acids. Trimming shortened V by 4 bases and J by 2 bases, and 14 bases separated the two germline ends. CDR1 is LNHDA, CDR2 SQIVND, per germline (reference sequence). CDR3 residues: CASSTADTINTEAFF. CDR3 coding DNA: TGTGCCAGTAGTACTGCTGACACCATTAACACTGAAGCTTTCTTT.

V and J are TRBV11-2 and TRBJ1-1, with D possibly matching TRBD1 (6 bases). Deletions cut 5 bases from V and 6 bases from J, with 19 bases between. Germline CDR1 SGHAT, CDR2 FQNNGV. This CDR3 comprises 15 residues. CDR3 loop: CASSGDNARNAEAFF. The CDR3 DNA reads TGTGCCAGCAGCGGGGACAACGCCAGAAACGCTGAAGCTTTCTTT.

This chain links TRBV4-3 with TRBJ2-5; 9 positions match TRBD2. The CDR3 runs 16 residues. V dropped 0 bases and J dropped 4; count of bases not matched to a gene: 6. Germline CDR1 reads LGHNA; CDR2 reads YSLEER. The CDR3 reads CASSQDVAGVRETQYF. The CDR3 coding sequence is TGCGCCAGCAGCCAAGACGTAGCGGGAGTGAGAGAGACCCAGTACTTC.

The gene calls are TRBV10-3 and TRBJ2-2; no definite D call. Deletions cut 2 bases from V and 8 bases from J, with 9 bases between. The germline gives CDR1 ENHRY, CDR2 SYGVKD. The CDR3 sequence is 13 residues long. CDR3 residues: CAISEIRSGELFF. The DNA for the CDR3 is TGTGCCATCAGTGAGATTAGATCGGGGGAGCTGTTTTTT.

The J gene is TRBJ1-1, the V gene TRBV7-9, with D maybe TRBD1 (5 bases). From germline, CDR1 is SEHNR and CDR2 FQNEAQ (reference sequence). Trimming stripped 5 bases from V and 3 bases from J, with 13 bases between. The CDR3 has 14 residues. The CDR3 is CASSPQTVDTEAFF. The CDR3 DNA is TGTGCCAGCAGCCCCCAGACAGTCGACACTGAAGCTTTCTTT.

The rearrangement uses TRBV6-5 and TRBJ1-4; no definite D call. The CDR3 is made up of 14 amino acids. CDR1 and CDR2 (germline): MNHEY, SVGAGI. Trimming cost V 7 bases and J 7 bases, with 16 bases left between them. CDR3 sequence: CASTVNGPLEKLFF. As DNA, the CDR3 is TGTGCCAGCACCGTAAATGGGCCGCTTGAAAAACTGTTTTTT.

By share, this clone counts as large. The chain uses TRBV10-3 and TRBJ1-6; D may be TRBD1 (6 bases). V was pared by 3 bases and J by 2 bases, with 11 bases between. The CDR3 extends over 16 amino acids. CDR1 is ENHRY, CDR2 SYGVKD, per germline. As DNA, the CDR3 is TGTGCCATCAGTGATCGGACAGAGGCCTATAATTCACCCCTCCACTTT. Translating it yields CAISDRTEAYNSPLHF.

The rearrangement joins TRBV7-9 to TRBJ2-3; 9 bases align to TRBD2. The CDR3 extends over 16 amino acids. With V trimmed by 3 bases and J by 5 bases, 9 bases remained unmatched. CDR1 and CDR2 (germline): SEHNR, FQNEAQ (reference sequence). The CDR3 loop reads CASSFSGGGVGDTQYF. The CDR3 nucleotides are TGTGCCAGCAGCTTCTCGGGCGGGGGGGTAGGAGATACGCAGTATTTT.

The chain uses TRBV18 and TRBJ1-4; 7 bases fit TRBD1. From germline, CDR1 is KGHSH and CDR2 LQKENI. The CDR3 covers 18 residues. V gave up 1 base and J gave up 7 bases; unmatched junction bases: 15. CDR3 loop: CASSPRATGAPGGEKLFF. CDR3 nucleotide sequence: TGTGCCAGCTCACCACGGGCTACGGGGGCGCCAGGGGGTGAAAAACTGTTTTTT.

This clone occurred once. The CDR3, as DNA: TGTGCCACCGGAACAGTCAACACAGATACGCAGTATTTT. Its protein product is CATGTVNTDTQYF. This sequence joins TRBV24-1 and TRBJ2-3; no firm D call. The CDR3 runs to 13 residues. V was shortened by 9 bases and J by 2 bases, with 11 bases between the two germline ends. In germline, CDR1 is KGHDR, CDR2 SFDVKD.

This chain links TRBV4-1 with TRBJ1-2; 9 positions agree with TRBD1. In germline, CDR1 is MGHRA, CDR2 YSYEKL. The ends lost 0 bases at V and 5 bases at J; junction bases unmatched: 7. The CDR3 runs to 16 residues. CDR3 bases: TGCGCCAGCAGCCAAGATCAGGGGACAGGGTCTTATGGCTACACCTTC. Protein: CASSQDQGTGSYGYTF.

V usage is TRBV19 and J usage is TRBJ2-1; D is unresolved. The CDR3 sequence is 12 residues long. The germline V gene encodes CDR1 LNHDA and CDR2 SQIVND (reference sequence). Trimming pared 3 bases from V and 8 bases from J, leaving 8 bases between. CDR3 bases: TGTGCCAGTAGTATTAGTCCGGATGAGCAGTTCTTC. Amino acids: CASSISPDEQFF.

The chain recombines TRBV7-7 with TRBJ2-5; 8 nucleotides line up with TRBD1. Germline CDR1 SSHAT, CDR2 FNYEAQ (reference sequence). J lost 1 base, V lost 5 bases, and 6 bases had no gene match. The CDR3 has 15 amino acids. DNA for the CDR3: TGTGCCAGCAGCCCTCGAGGGACAGGCCAAGAGACCCAGTACTTC. Translation gives CASSPRGTGQETQYF.